One and the same sample provided the 20 T cell receptor beta chains below, sequenced in a study of T cells in Graves' hyperthyroidism and ophthalmopathy (dated by TCRdb to between 2019 and 2020). Receptor amplification or capture employed multiplex PCR. The sequencer listed for this sample is Illumina HiSeq 2000. Amplification of TCR beta CDR3 regions was carried out from RNA transcripts. The first round of RT-PCR for the TCR CDR3 was performed with the HTBI primer set and the Qiagen OneStep RT-PCR kit. The public reads were reanalyzed by TCRdb: fastp trimming at Q25, MiXCR alignment, in-frame beta chains only. Entries that share a CDR3 protein sequence are merged under the most common genes and DNA. This sample comprises about 550,000 distinct CDR3 sequences, around 21% of them detected only once. The ten largest clones take up roughly 29% of the sample. The specimen was blood. The origin of the receptors is a man younger than 35 with Graves' hyperthyroidism.

Points on this clonotype: Compared with germline, one end of the junction differs, possibly owing to a read error. The genes are TRBV30 and TRBJ2-4, with D maybe TRBD1 (6 bases). Germline CDR1 and CDR2: GTSNPN and SVGIG (reference sequence). CDR3 length: 15 residues. CDR3 region: CAWSVPDIPGDIKYF. The CDR3 coding sequence is TGTGCCTGGAGTGTCCCGGACATCCCCGGGGACATTAAGTACTTC.

The chain is built from TRBV5-1 and TRBJ2-2; TRBD1 agrees at 8 bases. J gave up 10 bases and V 0 bases, and 2 bases lay outside the gene matches. The V gene's germline CDR1 is SGHRS and CDR2 YFSETQ. The CDR3 is made up of 13 amino acids. CDR3 in DNA: TGCGCCAGCAGCTTGGCGGACAGGGTGGAGCTGTTTTTT. As protein: CASSLADRVELFF.

This clonotype was counted only a few times. This chain connects TRBV27 to TRBJ1-5; D gene unclear. CDR1 and CDR2 (germline): MNHEY, SMNVEV (reference sequence). V dropped 7 bases and J dropped 2 bases, with 21 bases sitting between them. The CDR3 length is 17 residues. The CDR3: CASNWRSHTNGNQPQHF. CDR3 nucleotide sequence: TGTGCCAGCAACTGGAGGTCGCATACTAATGGCAATCAGCCCCAGCATTTT.

This clonotype was seen at least ten times. This sequence joins TRBV19 and TRBJ1-1, with D possibly TRBD1 on 6 matching bases. The V gene's germline CDR1 is LNHDA and CDR2 SQIVND (reference sequence). The CDR3 spans 12 residues. Trimming stripped 6 bases from V and 4 bases from J, with 9 bases between. In DNA, the CDR3 is TGTGCCAGTAGAGAGGACAGCACTGAAGCTTTCTTT. Residues: CASREDSTEAFF.

This clonotype was found once. The chain recombines TRBV6-2 or TRBV6-3 with TRBJ2-7, with D possibly TRBD2 on 6 matching bases. V was pared by 2 bases and J by 7 bases, with 15 bases between. CDR3 length: 14 residues. Looked up from germline, CDR1 is MNHEY and CDR2 is SVGEGT. This CDR3 reads CASSYPQTGGEQYF. CDR3 sequence (DNA): TGTGCCAGCAGTTACCCCCAAACCGGAGGGGAGCAGTACTTC.

The J gene is TRBJ2-5, the V gene TRBV29-1; D unresolved. This CDR3 comprises 11 residues. CDR1 and CDR2 (germline): SQVTM, ANQGSEA. Trimming took off 6 bases at V and 5 bases at J, with 10 bases between the two ends. CDR3 loop: CSVTTRETQYF. CDR3 bases: TGCAGCGTCACGACCCGGGAGACCCAGTACTTC. Using reference TRBV29-1 and TRBJ2-5 for the parts outside the CDR3, the full variable domain is SAVISQKPSRDICQRGTSLTIQCQVDSQVTMMFWYRQQPGQSLTLIATANQGSEATYESGFVIDKFPISRPNLTFSTLTVSNMSPEDSSIYLCSVTTRETQYFGPGTRLLVL.

This clonotype was detected ten times or more. The gene calls are TRBV2 and TRBJ1-2; D uncertain. Germline CDR1 SNHLY, CDR2 FYNNEI. CDR3 length: 13 amino acids. V was clipped by 0 bases and J by 6 bases, with 8 bases between them. CDR3 bases: TGTGCCAGCAGTGAAGCGGGGTTGCATGGCTACACCTTC. Residues: CASSEAGLHGYTF.

The chain employs TRBV30 and TRBJ2-5, with a possible D match to TRBD2 (7 bases). The V gene's germline CDR1 is GTSNPN and CDR2 SVGIG (reference sequence). The germline V and J ends were trimmed by 5 bases and 7 bases, with 17 bases remaining between them. The CDR3 sequence is 13 residues long. The CDR3 coding sequence is TGTGCCTGGGACCCCCGGGGAGGGGGGACCCAGTACTTC. It is translated as CAWDPRGGGTQYF. Drawing the rest from reference TRBV30 and TRBJ2-5, the complete variable domain is SQTIHQWPATLVQPVGSPLSLECTVEGTSNPNLYWYRQAAGRGLQLLFYSVGIGQISSEVPQNLSASRPQDRQFILSSKKLLLSDSGFYLCAWDPRGGGTQYFGPGTRLLVL.

This clonotype was found a few times. The V and J genes are TRBV3-1 and TRBJ2-2; 7 nucleotides match TRBD2. V lost 5 bases to trimming and J lost 6 bases; unmatched junction nucleotides: 3. The germline V gene has CDR1 LGHDT and CDR2 YNNKEL (reference sequence). CDR3 length: 13 amino acids. Written as DNA, the CDR3 is TGTGCCAGCAGCGGGGAGGGGCCCGGGGAGCTGTTTTTT. It yields the protein CASSGEGPGELFF.

The CDR3 DNA is TGCAGTGCTAGGGACTTGGTTATGGCGCGCTACGAGCAGTACTTC. Translated: CSARDLVMARYEQYF. V and J are TRBV20-1 and TRBJ2-7, with a tentative D call TRBD2 (5 bases). The V and J ends lost 3 bases and 3 bases respectively, with 18 bases between them. The germline CDR1 and CDR2 sequences are DFQATT and SNEGSKA (reference sequence). The CDR3 has 15 amino acids.

Ten or more counts support this clonotype. The genes are TRBV11-2 and TRBJ1-3; D unclear. This CDR3 comprises 15 residues. V was shortened by 5 bases and J by 0 bases, with 11 bases between the two germline ends. Germline-derived CDR1 and CDR2 are SGHAT and FQNNGV. The CDR3 spells CASSLSKFSGNTIYF. The DNA for the CDR3 is TGTGCCAGCAGCCTCTCCAAGTTCTCTGGAAACACCATATATTTT. Full variable domain (remainder filled in from reference TRBV11-2 and TRBJ1-3): EAGVAQSPRYKIIEKRQSVAFWCNPISGHATLYWYQQILGQGPKLLIQFQNNGVVDDSQLPKDRFSAERLKGVDSTLKIQPAKLEDSAVYLCASSLSKFSGNTIYFGEGSWLTVV.

This clonotype was detected a few times. The chain couples TRBV6-5 to TRBJ2-5, with D unclear. Deletions cut 0 bases from V and 5 bases from J, with 10 bases between. Germline CDR1 and CDR2: MNHEY and SVGAGI. There are 14 residues in the CDR3. The CDR3 spells CASSYSGSSETQYF. CDR3 DNA sequence: TGTGCCAGCAGTTACTCAGGCTCCTCGGAGACCCAGTACTTC.

This clonotype was seen at least ten times. V is TRBV7-9 and J is TRBJ1-5; D not certain. The V gene lost 1 base and the J gene lost 7 bases, with 8 bases spanning the gap. CDR1 and CDR2 from the germline V gene are SEHNR and FQNEAQ (reference sequence). The CDR3 is made up of 13 amino acids. The CDR3 spells CASSLEGKQPQHF. CDR3 in DNA: TGTGCCAGCAGCTTAGAAGGGAAACAGCCCCAGCATTTT.

This chain connects TRBV20-1 to TRBJ2-7, with D possibly TRBD1 on 6 matching bases. V shed 6 bases and J shed 5 bases, with 17 bases lying between them. This CDR3 contains 13 residues. CDR1 DFQATT and CDR2 SNEGSKA come from the germline V gene (reference sequence). DNA for the CDR3: TGCAGTGCAGAAGAGGGGGTTTACGACGAGCAGTACTTC. It specifies CSAEEGVYDEQYF.

CDR3 region: CASRIPGQGEGAFF. The CDR3 nucleotides are TGCGCCAGTCGTATACCGGGACAGGGGGAAGGGGCTTTCTTT. J is TRBJ1-1 and V is TRBV4-1; TRBD1 aligns across 11 bases. Germline CDR1 MGHRA, CDR2 YSYEKL. Trimming removed 9 bases from V and 11 bases from J; junction bases left unmatched: 14. The CDR3 sequence is 14 residues long.

This clonotype turned up a few times. The chain uses TRBV20-1 and TRBJ1-2; D remains ambiguous. This CDR3 has 12 residues. CDR1 DFQATT and CDR2 SNEGSKA come from the germline V gene (reference sequence). Trimming shortened V by 1 base and J by 4 bases, and 7 bases separated the two germline ends. CDR3 sequence (DNA): TGCAGTGCTAGAGGCGGTGCCTATGGCTACACCTTC. This encodes CSARGGAYGYTF.

This clonotype was picked up many times. The chain carries TRBV7-2 and TRBJ2-7; maybe TRBD1 (5 bases). CDR1 and CDR2 (germline): SGHTA, FQGNSA. The length of the CDR3 is 16 residues. V was trimmed by 0 bases and J by 7 bases, leaving 19 bases between them. CDR3 sequence (DNA): TGTGCCAGCAGCTTAGCTGTTGAGGCAGTTCGACAGGAGCAGTACTTC. Protein: CASSLAVEAVRQEQYF. Filled out from reference TRBV7-2 and TRBJ2-7, the complete variable domain reads GAGVSQSPSNKVTEKGKDVELRCDPISGHTALYWYRQSLGQGLEFLIYFQGNSAPDKSGLPSDRFSAERTGGSVSTLTIQRTQQEDSAVYLCASSLAVEAVRQEQYFGPGTRLTVT.

This sequence joins TRBV6-5 and TRBJ2-7; no firm D call. V lost 2 bases and J 2 bases, leaving 10 bases between the germline ends. CDR1 and CDR2 from the germline V gene are MNHEY and SVGAGI. This CDR3 is 14 amino acids long. In nucleotides, the CDR3 is TGTGCCAGCAGTTACCATCAGGTACCCTACGAGCAGTACTTC. It codes for CASSYHQVPYEQYF.

This clonotype was counted at least ten times. The CDR3 loop is CASSYSKNEQYF. In nucleotides, the CDR3 is TGTGCCAGCAGTTACTCGAAAAACGAGCAGTACTTC. The chain couples TRBV6-5 to TRBJ2-7, with D hard to call. V gave up 0 bases and J gave up 5 bases, with 5 bases separating them. This CDR3 is built from 12 residues. The germline V gene encodes CDR1 MNHEY and CDR2 SVGAGI.

Many counts were recorded for this clonotype. The rearrangement uses TRBV5-6 and TRBJ2-5; a weak D match, TRBD2 (5 bases). Trimming took off 4 bases at V and 5 bases at J, with 15 bases between the two ends. This CDR3 is built from 14 residues. CDR1 is SGHDT and CDR2 is YYEEEE in the germline V gene. CDR3 region: CASSRTVVAETQYF. CDR3 coding DNA: TGTGCCAGCAGCCGGACTGTCGTCGCGGAGACCCAGTACTTC.